The entry that follows covers one T cell receptor (beta chain) sequence. What it recognizes is unknown. This specimen belongs to a study of T-cell reconstitution after alpha-beta-depleted transplantation in children. Broader study findings: From newly produced T cells came most of the T-cell counts and diversity one year after transplant. Expanded clones from the graft, numbering several hundred, reportedly supplied alpha-beta T cells about two months after transplant. Where some patients showed high TCRbeta diversity at day 60, it came from recipient T cells and thymic progenitors that had survived.

V dropped 3 bases and J dropped 1 base, with 13 bases sitting between them. CDR3 length: 15 residues. Germline-derived CDR1 and CDR2 are SGHRS and YFSETQ. A library of TCRbeta sequences, prepared with unique molecular identifiers, was generated. One entry per CDR3 protein results from TCRdb running MiXCR on the PCR reads. Of about 980,000 distinct CDR3 sequences listed, about 31% are singletons. This TCR was sampled from a boy younger than two who had a stem cell transplant for SCID, so the T cells may come from the graft donor. The V gene is TRBV5-1, the J gene TRBJ1-1; weak D call: TRBD1 (5 bases). The sample in question was PBMCs, mostly from graft donor cells, obtained 360 days after TCRalphabeta/CD19-depleted stem cell transplant. The CDR3 DNA sequence: TGCGCCAGCAGCTCGGAGGGACGGGAGAACACTGAAGCTTTCTTT. Its protein product is CASSSEGRENTEAFF.